Listed below are T cell receptor beta chains from one sample, sequenced in a study of brain T cells in children with intractable seizures. Method: immunoSEQ multiplex PCR; TCRdb's copy keeps in-frame clones and lacks some. The profile covers around 10,000 clones, with 69% appearing a single time and less than 20% taken by the ten largest. The sequenced sample was resected brain tissue, obtained at surgery. Every receptor here comes from a girl under 10 years old with tuberous sclerosis and intractable seizures. The CDR3 runs from the conserved cysteine through the conserved F or W. The D gene is left open where the match is weak. The size field is filled for only some rows; it gives once, few, many or a size class.

clone size	D gene	J gene	V gene	CDR3 protein	CDR3 DNA
medium-sized	NA	TRBJ2-1	TRBV5-6	CASSFGGFYNEQFF	TGTGCCAGCAGCTTCGGGGGATTCTACAATGAGCAGTTCTTC
NA	NA	TRBJ1-6	TRBV28	CASSLSSYRSSPLHF	TGTGCCAGCAGTTTATCCTCCTATAGGAGCTCACCCCTCCACTTT
NA	TRBD1	TRBJ1-6	TRBV3-1/TRBV3-2	CASSSGQGVVSPLHF	TGTGCCAGCAGCTCGGGACAGGGGGTAGTTTCACCCCTCCACTTT
NA	TRBD2	TRBJ2-4	TRBV2	CASTWLAGGIQYF	TGTGCCAGCACTTGGCTAGCGGGGGGCATTCAGTACTTC
NA	NA	TRBJ2-1	TRBV4-1	CASSPDFYNEQFF	TGCGCCAGCAGCCCTGACTTCTACAATGAGCAGTTCTTC
few	NA	TRBJ2-1	TRBV13	CASSLKGSYEQFF	TGTGCCAGCAGCTTAAAGGGTAGCTATGAGCAGTTCTTC
medium-sized	TRBD1	TRBJ1-6	TRBV19	CASNSGTDNSPLHF	TGTGCCAGTAATTCCGGGACAGATAATTCACCCCTCCACTTT
NA	NA	TRBJ2-3	TRBV5-1	CASSLAYGASGTDTQYF	TGCGCCAGCAGCTTGGCCTATGGGGCTAGCGGCACAGATACGCAGTATTTT
NA	TRBD1	TRBJ1-2	TRBV7-9	CASSSRQGSASDGYTF	TGTGCCAGCAGCTCCCGACAGGGGTCGGCTTCGGATGGCTACACCTTC
NA	NA	TRBJ1-1	TRBV5-1	CASSSWRGGKHPEAFF	TGCGCCAGCAGCTCCTGGAGGGGAGGAAAACATCCTGAAGCTTTCTTT
medium-sized	TRBD1	TRBJ1-1	TRBV9	CASSVESQTGRAFF	TGTGCCAGCAGCGTAGAATCCCAGACAGGGCGGGCTTTCTTT